The entry below describes one TCR beta chain. This clonotype was seen only a few times. It has no known antigen specificity. No base-level quality is on record; no much larger clone is a single base apart. This record comes from a study of post-analysis software for immune sequencing data (dated by TCRdb to the mid-2010s). With respect to the entire study: The recorded disease courses included relapsing-remitting, secondary progressive and progressive-relapsing multiple sclerosis, and some patients had no subtype annotation. The patient repertoires were compared against 11 previously published healthy control repertoires obtained from donors aged about 6 to 25 years. A subset of samples was prepared in parallel using single-end sample barcoding, then pooled and co-amplified after Illumina adapter ligation. What the research found in general, with its limitations: The control group was slightly older than the multiple sclerosis patient group. When samples were clustered directly using the F measure, samples prepared in the same batch co-clustered strongly, which prompted a batch-effect correction. Patients showed significantly higher frequencies than controls for roughly 5 TRBV segments, among them TRBV5-6, TRBV5-1 and TRBV20-1. Significantly lower normalized Chao1 diversity was found in multiple sclerosis patients than in controls, suggesting substantial peripheral T-cell clonal expansion.

Trimming at the junction amounts to 1 base on V and 4 bases on J, and the germline ends lie 14 bases apart. Taken from cysteine to phenylalanine, the CDR3 has 15 residues. Just CDR3 DNA is preserved here, 45 bases in frame from base 1. CDR1 DFQATT and CDR2 SNEGSKA were looked up in the germline V gene (reference sequence). TCR beta repertoires were profiled from peripheral blood of roughly 13 young patients with multiple sclerosis to demonstrate the VDJtools post-analysis software. The multiple sclerosis patients were children and adolescents between about 6 and 16 years of age. Libraries were constructed by PCR. The data were produced on an Illumina HiSeq 2500. To reduce PCR and sequencing biases, unique molecular identifiers were built into the TCR beta cDNA libraries. Every 1 to 10 million input T cells yielded some 500,000 cDNA molecules, meaning each molecule approximated one T cell. The same protocol used for the earlier healthy control dataset was applied to prepare and sequence the patient libraries. Within a given batch, samples were prepared together, multiplexed and sequenced on the same HiSeq lane. Regarding the original processing steps: MIGEC handled the raw barcoded reads, throwing out single-read molecular identifier groups before consensus assembly and CDR3 extraction. Clonotype tables were post-analysed with VDJtools, and diversity was normalized by down-sampling all datasets to the smallest sample size. To correct batch-related cross-sample contamination, repertoire overlap clustering matched CDR3 amino acid sequences but not nucleotide sequences. In-frame beta chains were kept once TCRdb had trimmed the public reads at Q25 with fastp and called clones with MiXCR. When rows share a CDR3 protein, they turn into one entry using the most common DNA and genes. The authors' filters were not applied to this entry. For this sample the table gives about 540,000 distinct CDR3 sequences, of which less than 40% were detected only once. Of the sample, around 5.9% is held by the ten largest clones.

Sequenced: blood. Rearrangement joined TRBV20-1 to TRBJ1-5; a confident D gene designation cannot be given. The receptor was derived from a girl aged 2 to 17 with multiple sclerosis. The CDR3 reads CSARVAGASNQPQHF. The nucleotide sequence is TGCAGTGCTAGAGTCGCCGGAGCGTCGAATCAGCCCCAGCATTTT.